The clone carrying this TCR beta chain was picked up a small number of times. Its antigen is currently unknown. Each sample used at least 6 million PBMCs. There are 12 residues in the CDR3. Germline CDR1 ENHRY, CDR2 SYGVKD. The V gene lost 9 bases and the J gene lost 1 base, with 9 bases spanning the gap. The sample originates from a study of blood T cells in healthy people across ages. Study-wide findings and caveats: As age increased, TCR beta diversity per million T cells fell in a roughly linear fashion.

PCR was performed a second time for about 7 to 11 cycles using a sample-barcoded 5' primer and a J-beta primer mix. MiXCR, run by TCRdb on the 5' RACE reads, gives a single entry per CDR3 protein. Among some 1.5 million distinct CDR3 sequences, 28% were seen once, and the ten largest hold 7.7%. The rearrangement joins TRBV10-3 to TRBJ1-1; no reliable D call. Sequencing was done on a sample of blood. The receptor was derived from a woman in her twenties or thirties in good health. The CDR3 spells CAIPERNTEAFF. The CDR3 nucleotides read TGTGCCATACCTGAGAGGAACACTGAAGCTTTCTTT.